Listed below are T cell receptor beta chains from one sample, sequenced in a study of blood T cell repertoires in COVID-19. Generated by immunoSEQ multiplex PCR, the TCRdb table keeps only in-frame clones and is missing some. The data show approximately 240,000 clones, 80% to 90% seen once. Sequencing input: PBMCs or T cells enriched from blood (not recorded which). The receptors here all came from a woman aged 45 to 65 in a cohort exposed to, infected with or recovered from COVID-19 (not recorded which). Both conserved end residues are part of each CDR3. Each record gives: V gene, clone size, CDR3 protein. Part of the rows lack a size; the others show once, few, many or a class for expanded clones.

V gene: TRBV28
clone size: once
CDR3 protein: CASSMPQGGTEAFF

V gene: TRBV11-2
clone size: .
CDR3 protein: CASSNPRDRQPNSPLHF

V gene: TRBV5-8
clone size: once
CDR3 protein: CASSSGQGRTPLHF

V gene: TRBV7-2
clone size: .
CDR3 protein: CASSLGQGRNYGYTF

V gene: TRBV7-9
clone size: .
CDR3 protein: CASSLGGRGTDTQYF

V gene: TRBV5-1
clone size: many
CDR3 protein: CASSPGTGGAFVGKLFF

V gene: TRBV3-1/TRBV3-2
clone size: .
CDR3 protein: CASNFKGEDTQYF

V gene: TRBV10-3
clone size: .
CDR3 protein: CAISEEDRDRLGLAQHF

V gene: TRBV2
clone size: .
CDR3 protein: CASSPAGFSYNEQFF

V gene: TRBV6-5
clone size: .
CDR3 protein: CASSDYRAAEAFF

V gene: TRBV7-9
clone size: .
CDR3 protein: CASSLTRTSNNEQFF

V gene: TRBV7-8
clone size: once
CDR3 protein: CASSISRNTEAFF

V gene: TRBV9
clone size: .
CDR3 protein: CASSEPGLAGVETQYF

V gene: TRBV4-2
clone size: .
CDR3 protein: CASSQDYSNTEAFF

V gene: TRBV19
clone size: .
CDR3 protein: CASSMRFGAGNQPQHF

V gene: TRBV3-1/TRBV3-2
clone size: .
CDR3 protein: CASSQFSSVRYYGYTF

V gene: TRBV7-2
clone size: .
CDR3 protein: CASSFDSQQPQHF

V gene: TRBV30
clone size: .
CDR3 protein: CAWSVQGSNYGYTF

V gene: TRBV20-1
clone size: .
CDR3 protein: CSARGEMQFF

V gene: TRBV24-1
clone size: few
CDR3 protein: CATSDTRGSTGELFF

V gene: TRBV29-1
clone size: .
CDR3 protein: CSATVLNRGVLISYEQYF

V gene: TRBV19
clone size: .
CDR3 protein: CASSTTGDRSGYTF

V gene: TRBV7-8
clone size: .
CDR3 protein: CASSLGSTRNTEAFF

V gene: TRBV6-5
clone size: .
CDR3 protein: CASSTRVGQQYF

V gene: TRBV28
clone size: .
CDR3 protein: CASSLSTAGGSPLHF

V gene: TRBV6-2/TRBV6-3
clone size: .
CDR3 protein: CASSYSAGDNYNEQFF

V gene: TRBV25-1
clone size: .
CDR3 protein: CASTTPGADTQYF

V gene: TRBV5-6
clone size: .
CDR3 protein: CASSQLAGGQETQYF

V gene: TRBV6-2/TRBV6-3
clone size: .
CDR3 protein: CASSPGQTYNEQFF

V gene: TRBV18
clone size: .
CDR3 protein: CASSQGLADTQYF

V gene: TRBV6-5
clone size: few
CDR3 protein: CASSHRTGENQPQHF

V gene: TRBV6-6
clone size: .
CDR3 protein: CASSRNAPQGSYSPLHF

V gene: TRBV2
clone size: .
CDR3 protein: CASIAGYSTDTQYF

V gene: TRBV5-6
clone size: .
CDR3 protein: CASSRDRGYGYTF

V gene: TRBV7-2
clone size: .
CDR3 protein: CASSLGPKGSSYEQYF

V gene: TRBV11-2
clone size: .
CDR3 protein: CASSPPGQANYGYTF

V gene: TRBV9
clone size: once
CDR3 protein: CASSAHSNQPQHF

V gene: TRBV6-5
clone size: .
CDR3 protein: CASSYRGLSEKLFF

V gene: TRBV27
clone size: .
CDR3 protein: CASSSGVGGVNYGYTF

V gene: TRBV1
clone size: few
CDR3 protein: CTSRGFAGGPSTGELFF

V gene: TRBV6-6
clone size: .
CDR3 protein: CASSRDTSNYGYTF

V gene: TRBV12-3/TRBV12-4
clone size: .
CDR3 protein: CASSPGQDTEAFF

V gene: TRBV7-8
clone size: .
CDR3 protein: CASSLLEDYGYTF

V gene: TRBV18
clone size: .
CDR3 protein: CASSPMGGAFEEDTF

V gene: TRBV7-2
clone size: .
CDR3 protein: CASSVRQGAGNTIYF

V gene: TRBV29-1
clone size: .
CDR3 protein: CSVGPGNYGYTF